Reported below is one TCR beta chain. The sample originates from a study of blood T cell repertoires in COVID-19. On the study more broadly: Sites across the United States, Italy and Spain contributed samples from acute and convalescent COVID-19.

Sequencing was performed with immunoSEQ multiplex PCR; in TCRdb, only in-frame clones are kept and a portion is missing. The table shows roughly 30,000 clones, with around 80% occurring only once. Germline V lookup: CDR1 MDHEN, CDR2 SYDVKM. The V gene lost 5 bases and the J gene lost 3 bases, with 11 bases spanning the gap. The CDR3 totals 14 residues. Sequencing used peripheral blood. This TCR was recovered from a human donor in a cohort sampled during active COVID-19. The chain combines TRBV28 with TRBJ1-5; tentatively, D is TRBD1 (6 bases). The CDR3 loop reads CASSSGGPNQPQHF. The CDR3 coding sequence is TGTGCCAGCAGTAGCGGGGGCCCCAATCAGCCCCAGCATTTT.